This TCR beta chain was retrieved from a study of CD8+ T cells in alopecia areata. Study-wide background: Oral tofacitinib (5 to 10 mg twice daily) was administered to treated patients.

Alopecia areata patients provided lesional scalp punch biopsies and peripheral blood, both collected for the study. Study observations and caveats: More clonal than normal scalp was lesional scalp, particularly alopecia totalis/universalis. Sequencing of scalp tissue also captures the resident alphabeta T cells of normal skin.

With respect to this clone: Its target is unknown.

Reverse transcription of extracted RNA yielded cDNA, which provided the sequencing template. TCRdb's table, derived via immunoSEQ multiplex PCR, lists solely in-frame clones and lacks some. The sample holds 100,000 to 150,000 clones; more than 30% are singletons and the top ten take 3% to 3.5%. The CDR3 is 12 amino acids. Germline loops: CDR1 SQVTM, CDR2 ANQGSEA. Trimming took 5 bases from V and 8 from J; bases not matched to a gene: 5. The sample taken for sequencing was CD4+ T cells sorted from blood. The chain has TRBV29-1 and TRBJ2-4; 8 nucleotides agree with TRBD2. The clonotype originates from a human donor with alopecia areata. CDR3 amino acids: CSVRPGGDIQYF. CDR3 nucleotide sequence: TGCAGCGTTCGGCCGGGGGGGGACATTCAGTACTTC.